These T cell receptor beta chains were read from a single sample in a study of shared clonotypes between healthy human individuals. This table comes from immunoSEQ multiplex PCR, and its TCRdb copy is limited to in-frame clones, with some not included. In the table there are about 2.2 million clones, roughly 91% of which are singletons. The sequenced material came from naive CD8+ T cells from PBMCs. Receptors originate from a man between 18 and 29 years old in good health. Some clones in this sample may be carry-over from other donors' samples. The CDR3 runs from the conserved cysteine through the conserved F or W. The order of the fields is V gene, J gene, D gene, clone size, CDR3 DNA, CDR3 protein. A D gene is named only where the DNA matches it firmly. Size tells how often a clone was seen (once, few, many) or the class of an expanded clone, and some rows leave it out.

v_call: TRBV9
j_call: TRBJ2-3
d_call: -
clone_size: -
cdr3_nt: TGTGCCAGCAGCCCCGGGAGCACAGATACGCAGTATTTT
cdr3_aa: CASSPGSTDTQYF

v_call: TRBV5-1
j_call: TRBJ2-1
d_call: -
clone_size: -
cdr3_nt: TGCGCCAGCAGCCTATCGGCCAATGAGCAGTTCTTC
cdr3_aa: CASSLSANEQFF

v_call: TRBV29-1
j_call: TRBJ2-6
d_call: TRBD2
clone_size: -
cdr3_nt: TGCAGCGTTGAAGGGGCGGGGGACTCTGGGGCCAACGTCCTGACTTTC
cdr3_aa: CSVEGAGDSGANVLTF

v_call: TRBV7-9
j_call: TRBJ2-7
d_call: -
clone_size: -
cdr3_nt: TGTGCCAGCAGCCCCCTCTCGGCCTACGAGCAGTACTTC
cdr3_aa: CASSPLSAYEQYF

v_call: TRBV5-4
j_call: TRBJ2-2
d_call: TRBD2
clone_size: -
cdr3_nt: TGTGCCAGCAGCGTCTCCCCGGGACTACAAATCACCGGGGAGCTGTTTTTT
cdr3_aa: CASSVSPGLQITGELFF

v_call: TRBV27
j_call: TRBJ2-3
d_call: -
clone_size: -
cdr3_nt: TGTGCCAGCAGTCCACAGCCGGGGGATACGCAGTATTTT
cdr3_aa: CASSPQPGDTQYF

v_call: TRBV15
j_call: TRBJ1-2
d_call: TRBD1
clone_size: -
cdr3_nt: TGTGCCACCAGCAGAGACAGCTCCCGGGACAGGGGTTATGGCTACACCTTC
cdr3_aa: CATSRDSSRDRGYGYTF

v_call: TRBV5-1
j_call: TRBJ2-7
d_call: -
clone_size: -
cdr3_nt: TGCGCCAGCAGCTTGTATCTAGGGTACGAGCAGTACTTC
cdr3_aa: CASSLYLGYEQYF

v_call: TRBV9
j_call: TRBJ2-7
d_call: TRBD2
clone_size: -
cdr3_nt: TGTGCCAGCAGCGTCGAGGGAGGGCCCTACGAGCAGTACTTC
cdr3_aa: CASSVEGGPYEQYF

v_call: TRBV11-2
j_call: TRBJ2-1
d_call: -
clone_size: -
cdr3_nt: TGTGCCAGCAGCTTAGAACGTTCCTACAATGAGCAGTTCTTC
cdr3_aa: CASSLERSYNEQFF

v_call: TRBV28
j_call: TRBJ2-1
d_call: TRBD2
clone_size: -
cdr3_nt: TGTGCCAGCAGAGGGACTAGCGGGAATAGGGATGAGCAGTTCTTC
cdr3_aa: CASRGTSGNRDEQFF

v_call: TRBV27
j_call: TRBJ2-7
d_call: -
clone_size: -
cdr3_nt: TGTGCCGGGGGCTACGAGCAGTACTTC
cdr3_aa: CAGGYEQYF

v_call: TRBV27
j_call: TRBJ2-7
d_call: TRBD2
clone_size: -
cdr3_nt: TGTGCCAGCAGTTTTGCCCGCGGGAGCGACGAGCAGTACTTC
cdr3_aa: CASSFARGSDEQYF

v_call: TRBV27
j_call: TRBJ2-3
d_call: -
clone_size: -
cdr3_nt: TGTGCCAGCAGTCCGCGGCGGGATCCTAGCACAGATACGCAGTATTTT
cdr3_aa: CASSPRRDPSTDTQYF

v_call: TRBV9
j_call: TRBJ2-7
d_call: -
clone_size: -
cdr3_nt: TGTGCCAGCAGCCCATGGACAGCCGGCGGCGAGCAGTACTTC
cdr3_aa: CASSPWTAGGEQYF

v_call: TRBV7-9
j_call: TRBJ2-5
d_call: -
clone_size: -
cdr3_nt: TGTGCCAGCAGAAGGACTTTACAAGAGACCCAGTACTTC
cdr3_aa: CASRRTLQETQYF

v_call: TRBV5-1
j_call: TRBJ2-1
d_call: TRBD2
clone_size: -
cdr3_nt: TGCGCCAGCAGCTCGCTTCGGCGGGAGGGCTCCTACAATGAGCAGTTCTTC
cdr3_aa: CASSSLRREGSYNEQFF

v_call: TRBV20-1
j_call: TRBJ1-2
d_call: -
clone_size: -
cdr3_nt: TGCAGTGCTAGAGACGGGAATGGCTACACCTTC
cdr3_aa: CSARDGNGYTF

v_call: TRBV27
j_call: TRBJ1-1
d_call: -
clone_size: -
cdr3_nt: TGTGCCAGCATGGACAAACCGTACACTGAAGCTTTCTTT
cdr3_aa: CASMDKPYTEAFF

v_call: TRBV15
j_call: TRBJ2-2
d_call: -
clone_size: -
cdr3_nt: TGTGCCACCAGCACAAGACTCGGACGGGAGAACACCGGGGAGCTGTTTTTT
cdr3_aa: CATSTRLGRENTGELFF

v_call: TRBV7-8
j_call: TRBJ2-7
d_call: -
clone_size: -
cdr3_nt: TGTGCCAGCAGCTTAATCCGGGACGAGCAGTACTTC
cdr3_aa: CASSLIRDEQYF

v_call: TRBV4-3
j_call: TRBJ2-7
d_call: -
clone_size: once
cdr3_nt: TGCGCCAGCAGCCAAGATCCGCTGAACTTGAGTACCTACGAGCAGTACTTC
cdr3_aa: CASSQDPLNLSTYEQYF

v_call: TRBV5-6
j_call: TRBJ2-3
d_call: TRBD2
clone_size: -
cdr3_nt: TGTGCCAGCAGCTTGGCCGGCGGGAGGGTGGATACGCAGTATTTT
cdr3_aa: CASSLAGGRVDTQYF

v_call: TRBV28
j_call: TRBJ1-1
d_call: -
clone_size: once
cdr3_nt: TGTGCCAGCAGTTTAACGAGGGGGAACACTGAAGCTTTCTTT
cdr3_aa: CASSLTRGNTEAFF

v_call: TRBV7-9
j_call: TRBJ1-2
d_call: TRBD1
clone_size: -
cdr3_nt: TGTGCCAGCAGCTTGGGCCAGGGGGTCGGTGGCTACACCTTC
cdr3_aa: CASSLGQGVGGYTF

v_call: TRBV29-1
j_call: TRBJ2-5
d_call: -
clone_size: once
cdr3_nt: TGCAGCGTTGAACCCAGGAATGAGGAGACCCAGTACTTC
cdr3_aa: CSVEPRNEETQYF